This T cell receptor (beta chain) derives from a study of blood T cell repertoires in COVID-19. In the study overall: Samples of COVID-19 (acute and convalescent) were obtained from the United States, Italy and Spain.

This clone was counted a few times. The ends lost 0 bases at V and 0 bases at J; junction bases unmatched: 12. The CDR3 sequence is 20 residues long. CDR1 and CDR2 (germline): LGHNA, YNFKEQ. Profiling relied on immunoSEQ multiplex PCR, and the TCRdb table lists in-frame clones only, not all of them. The sample has roughly 190,000 clones, about 88% seen once; the top ten hold 20% to 25%. Input material: PBMCs or T cells enriched from blood (not recorded which). The sequence was collected from a woman aged 40 to 55 in a cohort exposed to, infected with or recovered from COVID-19 (not recorded which). The chain employs TRBV4-2 and TRBJ2-1; 9 bases match TRBD2. The CDR3 here is CASSQDLYGAGGPSYNEQFF. Here the CDR3 DNA reads TGTGCCAGCAGCCAAGATTTATATGGAGCGGGAGGTCCCTCCTACAATGAGCAGTTCTTC.